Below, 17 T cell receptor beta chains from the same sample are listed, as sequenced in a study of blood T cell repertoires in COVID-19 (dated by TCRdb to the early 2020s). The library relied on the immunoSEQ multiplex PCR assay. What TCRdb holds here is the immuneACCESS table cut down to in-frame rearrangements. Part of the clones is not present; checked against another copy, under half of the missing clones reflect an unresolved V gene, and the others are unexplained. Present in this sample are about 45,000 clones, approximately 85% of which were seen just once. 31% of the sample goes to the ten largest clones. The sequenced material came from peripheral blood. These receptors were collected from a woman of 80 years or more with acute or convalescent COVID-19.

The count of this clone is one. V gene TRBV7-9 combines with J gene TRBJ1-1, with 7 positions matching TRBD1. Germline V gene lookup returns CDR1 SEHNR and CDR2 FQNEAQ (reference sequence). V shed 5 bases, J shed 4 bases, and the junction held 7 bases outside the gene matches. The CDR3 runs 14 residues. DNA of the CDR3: TGTGCCAGCAGCCTACAGACAGGGCTCACTGAAGCTTTCTTT. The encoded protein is CASSLQTGLTEAFF.

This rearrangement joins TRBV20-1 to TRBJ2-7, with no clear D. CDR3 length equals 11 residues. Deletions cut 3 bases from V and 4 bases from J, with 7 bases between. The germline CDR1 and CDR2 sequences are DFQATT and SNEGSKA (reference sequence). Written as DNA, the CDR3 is TGCAGTGCTAGGACTTTGTACGAGCAGTACTTC. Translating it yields CSARTLYEQYF.

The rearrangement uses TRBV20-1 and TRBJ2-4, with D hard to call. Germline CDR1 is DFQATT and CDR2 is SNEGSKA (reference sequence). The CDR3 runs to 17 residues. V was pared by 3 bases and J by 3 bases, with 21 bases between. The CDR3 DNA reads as TGCAGTGCTAGTCGGCCTCTAGGCGGAGCAAGCAAAAACATTCAGTACTTC. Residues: CSASRPLGGASKNIQYF.

CDR3 sequence reads: CASSWRDEQFF. DNA for the CDR3: TGTGCCAGCAGTTGGAGGGATGAGCAGTTCTTC. The chain carries TRBV6-2 or TRBV6-3 and TRBJ2-1; the D gene is possibly TRBD2 (6 bases). The CDR3 contains 11 residues. Between the trimmed V and J ends, which lost 4 bases and 8 bases, there was a span of 6 bases. CDR1 is MNHEY and CDR2 is SVGEGT in the germline V gene.

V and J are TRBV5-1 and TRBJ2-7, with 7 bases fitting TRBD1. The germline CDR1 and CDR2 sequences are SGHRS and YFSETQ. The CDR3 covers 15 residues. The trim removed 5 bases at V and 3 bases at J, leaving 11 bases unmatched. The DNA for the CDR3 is TGCGCCAGCAGACAGGGGACGGGCCGCTTCTACGAGCAGTACTTC. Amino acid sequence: CASRQGTGRFYEQYF.

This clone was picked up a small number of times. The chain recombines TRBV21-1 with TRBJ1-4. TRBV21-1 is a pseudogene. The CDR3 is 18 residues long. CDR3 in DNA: TGTGCCAGCAGCAAAGAAGCCAGGGAGGGTGTCGTCAAGGAAAAACTGTTTTTT. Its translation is CASSKEAREGVVKEKLFF.

DNA for the CDR3: TGTGCCAGCAGACGACAGGGGGGAAGCACTGAAGCTTTCTTT. It yields the protein CASRRQGGSTEAFF. This rearrangement joins TRBV6-5 to TRBJ1-1; 9 bases line up with TRBD1. The V and J ends lost 6 bases and 4 bases, in that order; junction bases with no gene match: 6. CDR1 and CDR2 (germline): MNHEY, SVGAGI. The CDR3 totals 14 residues.

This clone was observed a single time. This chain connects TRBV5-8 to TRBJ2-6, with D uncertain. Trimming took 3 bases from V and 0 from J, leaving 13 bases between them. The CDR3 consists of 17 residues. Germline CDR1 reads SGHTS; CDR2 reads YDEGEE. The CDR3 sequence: CASSSFVTSSGANVLTF. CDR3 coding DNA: TGTGCCAGCAGCTCCTTTGTCACGAGCTCTGGGGCCAACGTCCTGACTTTC.

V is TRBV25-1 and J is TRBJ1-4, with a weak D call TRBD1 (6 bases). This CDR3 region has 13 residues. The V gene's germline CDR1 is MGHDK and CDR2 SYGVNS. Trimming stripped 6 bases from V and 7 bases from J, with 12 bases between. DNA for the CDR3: TGTGCCAGCAGAGGGGGTGCGAGTGAAAAACTGTTTTTT. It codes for CASRGGASEKLFF.

CDR3: CASSLFRGAGLGADTQYF. CDR3 coding DNA: TGTGCCAGCAGCTTGTTTCGTGGGGCGGGACTAGGTGCAGATACGCAGTATTTT. V and J are TRBV5-5 and TRBJ2-3; TRBD2 agrees at 8 bases. CDR3 length: 18 amino acids. Germline lookup yields CDR1 SGHKS and CDR2 YYEKEE (reference sequence). V lost 1 base, J lost 4 bases, and 14 bases stayed unmatched.

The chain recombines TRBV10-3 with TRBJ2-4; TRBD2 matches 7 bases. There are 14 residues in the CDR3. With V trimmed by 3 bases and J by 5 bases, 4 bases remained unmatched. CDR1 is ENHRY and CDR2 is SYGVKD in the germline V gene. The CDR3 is CAISEAGLENIQYF. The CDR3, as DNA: TGTGCCATCAGTGAAGCTGGACTAGAAAACATTCAGTACTTC.

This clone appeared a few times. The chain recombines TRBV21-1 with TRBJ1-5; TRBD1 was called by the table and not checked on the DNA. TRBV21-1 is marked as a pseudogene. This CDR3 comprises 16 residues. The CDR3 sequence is CASSRWTADSNQPQHF. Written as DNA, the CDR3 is TGTGCCAGCAGCAGGTGGACAGCCGATAGCAATCAGCCCCAGCATTTT.

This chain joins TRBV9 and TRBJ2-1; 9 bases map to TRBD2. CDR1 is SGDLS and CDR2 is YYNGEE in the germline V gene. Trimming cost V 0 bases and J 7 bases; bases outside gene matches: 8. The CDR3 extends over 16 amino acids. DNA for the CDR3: TGTGCCAGCAGCGTAGGGGATAGCGGGAGCTGGAATGAGCAGTTCTTC. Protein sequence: CASSVGDSGSWNEQFF.

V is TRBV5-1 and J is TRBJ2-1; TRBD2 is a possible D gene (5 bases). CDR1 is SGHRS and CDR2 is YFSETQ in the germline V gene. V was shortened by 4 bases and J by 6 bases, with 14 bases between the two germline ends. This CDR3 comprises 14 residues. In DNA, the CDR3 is TGCGCCAGCAGCAGCATAAGAGGGTCCAATGAGCAGTTCTTC. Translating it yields CASSSIRGSNEQFF.

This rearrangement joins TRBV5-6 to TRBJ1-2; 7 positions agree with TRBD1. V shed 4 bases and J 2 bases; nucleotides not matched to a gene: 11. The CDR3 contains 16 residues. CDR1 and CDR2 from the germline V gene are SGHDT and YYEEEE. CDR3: CASSRRTGLPNYGYTF. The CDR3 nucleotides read TGTGCCAGCAGCCGGAGGACAGGCCTTCCCAACTATGGCTACACCTTC. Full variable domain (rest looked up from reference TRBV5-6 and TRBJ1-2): DAGVTQSPTHLIKTRGQQVTLRCSPKSGHDTVSWYQQALGQGPQFIFQYYEEEERQRGNFPDRFSGHQFPNYSSELNVNALLLGDSALYLCASSRRTGLPNYGYTFGSGTRLTVV.

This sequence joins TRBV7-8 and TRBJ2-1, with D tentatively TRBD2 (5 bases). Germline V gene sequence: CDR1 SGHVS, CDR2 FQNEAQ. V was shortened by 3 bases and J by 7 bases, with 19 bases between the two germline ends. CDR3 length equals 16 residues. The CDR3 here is CASSLHRGLIRNEQFF. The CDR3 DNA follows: TGTGCCAGCAGCTTGCACCGCGGGCTAATTCGAAATGAGCAGTTCTTC.

CDR3 bases: TGTGCCATCAGGGGAGCTGCTGGGGCCAACGTCCTGACTTTC. Encoded protein: CAIRGAAGANVLTF. The V and J genes are TRBV10-3 and TRBJ2-6; D perhaps matches TRBD2 (5 bases). Trimming pared 6 bases from V and 2 bases from J, leaving 8 bases between. The CDR3 covers 14 residues. Germline CDR1 is ENHRY and CDR2 is SYGVKD.